What follows describes a single T cell receptor (beta chain). The CDR3 spans 17 residues. CDR1 and CDR2 from the germline V gene are MNHEY and SVGEGT. Unmatched junction bases numbered 17, after V lost 5 bases and J lost 7 bases. The sample providers were healthy Caucasian people from Russia, aged about 6 to 90. Total RNA extraction produced at least 5.5 micrograms (per sample) for the study. A second PCR of about 6 to 12 cycles used a sample-barcoded 5' primer and a J-beta primer mix. TCRdb fed the 5' RACE reads into MiXCR, producing one record per CDR3 protein. Of roughly 410,000 distinct CDR3 sequences in the sample, approximately 51% are singletons; the top ten hold around 53%. This entry comes from a study of blood T cells in healthy people across ages.

The material sequenced was blood. The rearrangement joins TRBV6-2 or TRBV6-3 to TRBJ2-1, with TRBD2 matching over 7 bases. The source of this sequence is a man in his 60s in good health. CDR3 in DNA: TGTGCCAGCAGTCGCTCCCCGGCGCGGGAGTCGCGGAATGAGCAGTTCTTC. Amino acid sequence: CASSRSPARESRNEQFF.